Listed below are T cell receptor beta chains from one sample, sequenced in a study of blood T cells in healthy people across ages. MiXCR, applied by TCRdb to the 5' RACE reads, yields one record per CDR3 protein. The table has 1 million or so distinct CDR3 sequences, 35% to 50% seen once. The sequenced sample consisted of blood. The receptor set was obtained from a woman between 55 and 75 years old in good health. CDR3s include the opening cysteine and the closing phenylalanine or tryptophan. Fields, in order: J gene, V gene, D gene, clone size, CDR3 DNA, CDR3 protein. A D gene is named only where the DNA matches it firmly. For some rows the clone size is stated as once, few or many, or as a class when expanded; others skip it.

j_call: TRBJ2-5; v_call: TRBV29-1; d_call: .; clone_size: .; cdr3_nt: TGCAGCGTTTCCAGGGGTGACGAGACCCAGTACTTC; cdr3_aa: CSVSRGDETQYF
j_call: TRBJ2-7; v_call: TRBV29-1; d_call: TRBD2; clone_size: few; cdr3_nt: TGCAGCGTTGAACAGTACTCAGCGGGAGGGTCTTACAATGAGCAGTACTTC; cdr3_aa: CSVEQYSAGGSYNEQYF
j_call: TRBJ2-5; v_call: TRBV30; d_call: TRBD1; clone_size: .; cdr3_nt: TGTGCCTGGAGTGCCCCCGGGACAGGGTACTTC; cdr3_aa: CAWSAPGTGYF
j_call: TRBJ2-1; v_call: TRBV30; d_call: TRBD2; clone_size: .; cdr3_nt: TGTGCCTGGAGTGAGCGGCTAGCGGGAGGGATACCCTACAATGAGCAGTTCTTC; cdr3_aa: CAWSERLAGGIPYNEQFF
j_call: TRBJ1-5; v_call: TRBV28; d_call: TRBD1; clone_size: once; cdr3_nt: TGTGCCAGCAGTTTTGAGGGACAGGGCAGGAATCAGCCCCAGCATTTT; cdr3_aa: CASSFEGQGRNQPQHF
j_call: TRBJ1-2; v_call: TRBV10-3; d_call: TRBD1; clone_size: few; cdr3_nt: TGTGCCATCAGGGGACAGGTCGGAGGTGGCTACACCTTC; cdr3_aa: CAIRGQVGGGYTF
j_call: TRBJ2-3; v_call: TRBV5-1; d_call: TRBD2; clone_size: .; cdr3_nt: TGCGCCAGCAGCTTGGACGTGCTAGCGGGACACACAGATACGCAGTGTTTT; cdr3_aa: CASSLDVLAGHTDTQCF
j_call: TRBJ2-5; v_call: TRBV12-5; d_call: .; clone_size: few; cdr3_nt: TGTGCTAGTGGTTTGGTACAGGAGACCCAGTACTTC; cdr3_aa: CASGLVQETQYF
j_call: TRBJ2-7; v_call: TRBV5-8; d_call: .; clone_size: .; cdr3_nt: TGTGCCAGCAATCAAGAGCCCGACTACGAGCAGTACTTC; cdr3_aa: CASNQEPDYEQYF
j_call: TRBJ2-7; v_call: TRBV9; d_call: .; clone_size: .; cdr3_nt: TGTGCCAGCAGCGCGGACGTTTCCTGGATCTACGAGCAGTACTTC; cdr3_aa: CASSADVSWIYEQYF
j_call: TRBJ2-1; v_call: TRBV6-6; d_call: .; clone_size: once; cdr3_nt: TGTGCCAGCAGTTACGGGGGGGCGCGGTCCTACAATGAGCAGTTCTTC; cdr3_aa: CASSYGGARSYNEQFF
j_call: TRBJ2-5; v_call: TRBV10-2; d_call: .; clone_size: few; cdr3_nt: TGCGCCAGCAGTGAGGTACAGGGTTTACAAGAGACCCAGTACTTC; cdr3_aa: CASSEVQGLQETQYF
j_call: TRBJ1-1; v_call: TRBV7-9; d_call: .; clone_size: .; cdr3_nt: TGTGCCAGCAGCTTATGGTCGGGGGGTTACACTGAAGCTTTCTTT; cdr3_aa: CASSLWSGGYTEAFF
j_call: TRBJ2-3; v_call: TRBV4-2; d_call: TRBD1; clone_size: few; cdr3_nt: TGTGCCAGCAGCCAAGCAGCGACAGGGGCGGGCACAGATACGCAGTATTTT; cdr3_aa: CASSQAATGAGTDTQYF
j_call: TRBJ2-7; v_call: TRBV6-6; d_call: .; clone_size: many; cdr3_nt: TGTGCCAGCAGTTACTCGATCGCGGGGACCGAGCAGTACTTC; cdr3_aa: CASSYSIAGTEQYF
j_call: TRBJ2-3; v_call: TRBV24-1; d_call: .; clone_size: .; cdr3_nt: TGTGCCACCCGTCGTGGCAGGGGAATTAGCACAGATACGCAGTATTTT; cdr3_aa: CATRRGRGISTDTQYF
j_call: TRBJ2-1; v_call: TRBV6-2/TRBV6-3; d_call: .; clone_size: few; cdr3_nt: TGTGCCAGCCAGCGGGACATTCAGCAGTATGAGCAGTTCTTC; cdr3_aa: CASQRDIQQYEQFF
j_call: TRBJ2-7; v_call: TRBV2; d_call: .; clone_size: .; cdr3_nt: TGTGCCAGCAGAGAGGACTACTCCTCCTACGAGCAGTACTTC; cdr3_aa: CASREDYSSYEQYF
j_call: TRBJ2-7; v_call: TRBV24-1; d_call: .; clone_size: .; cdr3_nt: TGTGCCACCAGCGATGGGGCGCGGAGCTCCTACAATGAGCAGTACTTC; cdr3_aa: CATSDGARSSYNEQYF
j_call: TRBJ2-5; v_call: TRBV11-2; d_call: TRBD1; clone_size: .; cdr3_nt: TGTGCCAGCAGCCCGGGACAGGGGGCTGCTGAGACCCAGTACTTC; cdr3_aa: CASSPGQGAAETQYF
j_call: TRBJ2-1; v_call: TRBV9; d_call: TRBD2; clone_size: .; cdr3_nt: TGTGCCAGCAGCGAGCGACTAGCGGGAGTCAATGAGCAGTTCTTC; cdr3_aa: CASSERLAGVNEQFF
j_call: TRBJ2-5; v_call: TRBV12-3/TRBV12-4; d_call: .; clone_size: .; cdr3_nt: TGTGCCAGCAGTTTAGTGCTGACTAGGCGGGACCAAGAGACCCAGTACTTC; cdr3_aa: CASSLVLTRRDQETQYF
j_call: TRBJ1-4; v_call: TRBV12-3/TRBV12-4; d_call: .; clone_size: few; cdr3_nt: TGTGCCAGCAGTTTAGTCGCCAGGTATACTGAAAAACTGTTTTTT; cdr3_aa: CASSLVARYTEKLFF
j_call: TRBJ2-7; v_call: TRBV29-1; d_call: .; clone_size: .; cdr3_nt: TGCAACGTAGCGAGGGGGACTGGCTACGAGCAGTACTTC; cdr3_aa: CNVARGTGYEQYF
j_call: TRBJ2-1; v_call: TRBV4-1; d_call: TRBD1; clone_size: .; cdr3_nt: TGCGCCAGCAGCCCACTAATTTCGACAGGGGGTGATGAGCAGTTCTTC; cdr3_aa: CASSPLISTGGDEQFF
j_call: TRBJ2-7; v_call: TRBV11-1; d_call: .; clone_size: .; cdr3_nt: TGTGCCAGCAGCTCCATACCTAGAAAAGAGCAGTACTTC; cdr3_aa: CASSSIPRKEQYF
j_call: TRBJ1-4; v_call: TRBV5-6; d_call: .; clone_size: once; cdr3_nt: TGTGCCAGCAGCACCCGATTGAAGGGGTATAATGAAAAACTGTTTTTT; cdr3_aa: CASSTRLKGYNEKLFF
j_call: TRBJ2-5; v_call: TRBV20-1; d_call: .; clone_size: .; cdr3_nt: TGCAGTGCTAGAGCTTTGCGGAGGCTCCAAGAGACCCAGTACTTC; cdr3_aa: CSARALRRLQETQYF
j_call: TRBJ2-5; v_call: TRBV20-1; d_call: TRBD1; clone_size: many; cdr3_nt: TGCAGTGCTGGACAGGGGGTGGGAGAGACCCAGTACTTC; cdr3_aa: CSAGQGVGETQYF
j_call: TRBJ2-7; v_call: TRBV10-1; d_call: TRBD2; clone_size: .; cdr3_nt: TGTGCCAGCAGCGAGGGTACTAGCGGACTCTACGAGCAGTACTTC; cdr3_aa: CASSEGTSGLYEQYF
j_call: TRBJ2-2; v_call: TRBV24-1; d_call: .; clone_size: once; cdr3_nt: TGTGCCACCAGTGAGACCTCAAGCACCGGGGAGCTGTTTTTT; cdr3_aa: CATSETSSTGELFF
j_call: TRBJ2-7; v_call: TRBV2; d_call: .; clone_size: .; cdr3_nt: TGTGCCAGCAGGGGAAATAGCCGGGTCGAGCAGTACTTC; cdr3_aa: CASRGNSRVEQYF
j_call: TRBJ2-7; v_call: TRBV28; d_call: TRBD1; clone_size: few; cdr3_nt: TGTGCCAGCAGTTCCAACAGGGGAAGCGAGCAGTACTTC; cdr3_aa: CASSSNRGSEQYF
j_call: TRBJ2-1; v_call: TRBV11-2; d_call: .; clone_size: .; cdr3_nt: TGTACCAGCAGCTTTGGGCGGATGAGCTCCTACAATGAGCAGTTCTTC; cdr3_aa: CTSSFGRMSSYNEQFF
j_call: TRBJ2-6; v_call: TRBV6-2/TRBV6-3; d_call: TRBD1; clone_size: .; cdr3_nt: TGTGCCACCACGGGACAGGGGGCTTTCTCTGGGGCCAACGTCCTGACTTTC; cdr3_aa: CATTGQGAFSGANVLTF
j_call: TRBJ1-6; v_call: TRBV9; d_call: TRBD1; clone_size: .; cdr3_nt: TGTGCCAGCAGCTACTCCGCGACAGGGGGGAACTCACCCCTCCACTTT; cdr3_aa: CASSYSATGGNSPLHF
j_call: TRBJ2-5; v_call: TRBV12-3/TRBV12-4; d_call: TRBD1; clone_size: few; cdr3_nt: TGTGCCAGCAGTTCGTCCCGGGACAGGGGGATGTGGGAGACCCAGTACTTC; cdr3_aa: CASSSSRDRGMWETQYF
j_call: TRBJ2-1; v_call: TRBV2; d_call: .; clone_size: .; cdr3_nt: TGTGCCAGCAGTGAAGAGTATGAGCAGTTCTTC; cdr3_aa: CASSEEYEQFF
j_call: TRBJ1-2; v_call: TRBV10-3; d_call: TRBD1; clone_size: once; cdr3_nt: TGTGCCATCAGTGAGACAGGGGGCAGGAATGGCTGCACCTTC; cdr3_aa: CAISETGGRNGCTF
j_call: TRBJ2-3; v_call: TRBV20-1; d_call: TRBD2; clone_size: few; cdr3_nt: TGCAGTGCTTCGGCTAGCGGAGGGAGGACAGATACGCAGTATTTT; cdr3_aa: CSASASGGRTDTQYF
j_call: TRBJ2-1; v_call: TRBV29-1; d_call: .; clone_size: .; cdr3_nt: TGCAGCGGTGCAGCGTCTAAGGGGCAGTTCTTC; cdr3_aa: CSGAASKGQFF
j_call: TRBJ2-7; v_call: TRBV30; d_call: TRBD2; clone_size: .; cdr3_nt: TGTGCCTGGGATGGGACTAGGGGTGAGCAGTACTTC; cdr3_aa: CAWDGTRGEQYF
j_call: TRBJ1-2; v_call: TRBV20-1; d_call: TRBD1; clone_size: few; cdr3_nt: TGCAGTGCTAGAGACGGCGGACAGGGGGCAGGCTATGGCTACACCTTC; cdr3_aa: CSARDGGQGAGYGYTF
j_call: TRBJ2-5; v_call: TRBV3-1; d_call: TRBD1; clone_size: .; cdr3_nt: TGTGCCAGCAGTCCCGGGACAGGAGCTTGTGAGCAGTACTTC; cdr3_aa: CASSPGTGACEQYF
j_call: TRBJ2-1; v_call: TRBV6-5; d_call: TRBD2; clone_size: .; cdr3_nt: TGTGTCAGCAGTTACTCGGGTACTAGCGCGATTCGCAATGAGCAGTTCTTC; cdr3_aa: CVSSYSGTSAIRNEQFF
j_call: TRBJ2-1; v_call: TRBV29-1; d_call: TRBD1; clone_size: .; cdr3_nt: TGCAGCGTTTATGACAGGGACGACCGGGGTAGGGACCCTAGGTTCTTC; cdr3_aa: CSVYDRDDRGRDPRFF
j_call: TRBJ2-1; v_call: TRBV7-3; d_call: TRBD1; clone_size: few; cdr3_nt: TGTGCCAGCAGCTTACGACAGGGGGCTTACAATGAGCAGTTCTTC; cdr3_aa: CASSLRQGAYNEQFF
j_call: TRBJ2-1; v_call: TRBV3-1; d_call: TRBD1; clone_size: .; cdr3_nt: TGTGCCAGCAGCCGCTTGGGACAGACCTTCTTGGATGAGCAGTTCTTC; cdr3_aa: CASSRLGQTFLDEQFF
j_call: TRBJ2-5; v_call: TRBV11-3; d_call: .; clone_size: .; cdr3_nt: TGTGCCAGCAGCTTAGGACCGGGGAGGCAAGAGACCCAGTACTTC; cdr3_aa: CASSLGPGRQETQYF
j_call: TRBJ2-3; v_call: TRBV27; d_call: .; clone_size: .; cdr3_nt: TGTGCCAGCAGTTTAGAGGGCCATGACACAGATACGCAGTATTTT; cdr3_aa: CASSLEGHDTDTQYF